This TCR beta chain was recovered during a study of cytomegalovirus exposure and HLA in healthy donors. Study findings and constraints: In vitro, three CMV-associated chains proved specific for CMV antigens. Sequencing artifact likely explains a cluster of highly shared sequence variants.

13 Jbeta primers and 60 Vbeta primers were used for the PCR. In the original analysis: In a later analysis, of some 80 million unique beta chains, about 12 million appeared in at least two donors. Produced via immunoSEQ multiplex PCR; TCRdb's table is partial and in-frame only. That table gives V, J and clone size, and the DNA gave D and trimming. Here the sample spans 95,000 to 150,000 clones, 60% to 85% being singletons. Concerning this clone itself: Its target is unknown.

CDR1 and CDR2 from the germline V gene are SGHRS and YFSETQ. This CDR3 is 16 amino acids long. V was cut by 0 bases and J by 0 bases, with 12 bases left in between. The source is a woman aged 40 to 49 in good health and CMV-seropositive. Sequencing used PBMCs. V is TRBV5-1 and J is TRBJ1-2, with D uncertain. The CDR3 sequence is CASSLDRGLANYGYTF. Here the CDR3 DNA reads TGCGCCAGCAGCTTGGATCGTGGGCTTGCTAACTATGGCTACACCTTC.